This T cell receptor beta chain was sequenced for a study of vaccination and CD4 T cells after COVID-19 (dated by TCRdb to between 2022 and 2023). For context, the study as a whole: SARS-CoV-2 positivity had been established in the convalescent patients by nasal swab PCR, and mild disease was recorded in roughly 9 of these patients and severe disease in one. The time from the second vaccine dose to post-vaccine blood sampling had a median of roughly 70 days and ranged from about 13 to 250 days. A few convalescent patients were sampled both early after vaccination (day 14) and late after vaccination (days 161 to 241). The convalescent cohort included six males and four females, with two Hispanic individuals, seven Caucasians, two Asians and one multiracial person. Post-COVID blood samples were collected from convalescent patients a median of about 92 days after diagnosis, with a range of about 30 to 161 days. Participants received two doses of either the Pfizer-BioNTech BNT162b2 vaccine (n=8) or the Moderna mRNA-1273 vaccine (n=2). In around nine COVID-19 convalescent patients and a handful of infection-naive healthy vaccine recipients, the spike-specific CD4+ TCR repertoire before mRNA vaccination was compared with the repertoire after mRNA vaccination. The research as a whole found: Of the vaccine-specific clones in convalescent patients, 304 of 307, or nearly all, reacted only to SARS-CoV-2 spike and did not cross-react with common cold coronaviruses. Although the median number of SARS-CoV-2-reactive clonotypes went up from approximately 20 after infection to 30 to 45 after vaccination, the increase was not significant. Relatively few convalescent patients were included in the study, and early timepoints after natural infection were not analyzed. In convalescent patients, a median around 90% of post-vaccine SARS-CoV-2-reactive clones were detected only after vaccination, and vaccine-specific priming was suggested by this finding.

This clonotype was recorded a few times. Its cognate antigen has yet to be identified. Within one base of it there is no much larger clone, and no base qualities were kept. Based on the germline V gene, the CDR1 and CDR2 sequences are SGHVS and FNYEAQ. The CDR3 covers 12 residues, taking in both the cysteine and the phenylalanine. Only the CDR3 DNA stays, 36 bases, in frame from base 1. V is pared back by 5 bases and J by 8 bases, with 12 bases lying between the germline termini. Library method: PCR. Sequencing took place on an Illumina iSeq 100. Per the source publication's procedure: Non-productive sequences were removed, and CDR3s not starting with C, not ending with F or W, or shorter than 7 amino acids were discarded. Levenshtein distances (stringdist) and unrooted phylogenetic trees (ape) in R version 3.6.1 were used to assess CDR3 homology. TCRdb reran the public reads through fastp at Q25 and MiXCR, keeping productive beta chains. Rows merge per CDR3 protein into single entries with the most common DNA and genes. What appears here as the V and J calls and clone size reflects TCRdb's work, not the paper's. Recorded for this sample are 25,000 or so distinct CDR3 sequences; approximately 48% of them occurred a single time. Roughly 5% of the sample belongs to the ten largest clones.

Sample time point, as interpreted from the label and publication: late sampling 161 to 241 days after vaccination in three convalescent patients. The convalescent patients' positive SARS-CoV-2 PCR tests fell between March and December 2020, which was before the Alpha, Beta and Delta variants emerged in the United States. Ficoll-Paque Plus gradient centrifugation was used to isolate PBMCs from whole blood, and the isolated PBMCs were then either used fresh or cryopreserved at -140C. The clonotype originates from a human donor who had recovered from COVID-19. The V gene is TRBV7-6 and the J gene is TRBJ1-2, with the D gene not clear enough to name. The sequences come from CD4+ T cells from blood, collected about 7 months after SARS-CoV-2 vaccination. Here the CDR3 is given as CASSQAGRGYTF. In nucleotides, the sequence is TGTGCCAGCAGCCAGGCCGGACGCGGCTACACCTTC.